The next 11 T cell receptor beta chains were all read from a single sample in a study of T cell repertoires in cytomegalovirus infection (dated by TCRdb to about 2019). The sequencer was an Illumina HiSeq 1500. Using fastp trimming at Q25 and MiXCR clonotype assembly, TCRdb reanalyzed the public sequencing data and kept in-frame beta chains. Rows with a matching CDR3 protein are joined into one entry that keeps the most common DNA and genes. This sample is represented by 250,000 to 300,000 distinct CDR3 sequences; approximately 15% of them were singletons. More than 45% of the sample comes from the top ten. The sequenced sample consisted of CD8+ T cells from PBMCs. These receptor sequences come from a human donor in good health (CMV status not recorded). Some clones in this sample may be carry-over from other donors' samples.

The chain joins TRBV2 to TRBJ1-5; no clear D. This CDR3 spans 16 amino acids. Looked up from germline, CDR1 is SNHLY and CDR2 is FYNNEI. V lost 1 base to trimming and J lost 3 bases, with 13 bases between them. CDR3 residues: CASSEVREQNNQPQHF. The CDR3 DNA follows: TGTGCCAGCAGTGAAGTGAGGGAGCAGAACAATCAGCCCCAGCATTTT.

This clonotype came up many times. CDR3 bases: TGTGCCAGCAGCTTATCCACCCGATCGGGCTACACCTTC. Its protein is CASSLSTRSGYTF. The chain joins TRBV7-2 to TRBJ1-2; no clear D gene. Trimming left V 2 bases short and J 8 bases short, with 12 bases between. This CDR3 contains 13 residues. Germline V gene data show CDR1 as SGHTA and CDR2 as FQGNSA.

A few counts support this clonotype. The rearrangement links TRBV5-4 to TRBJ2-7, with TRBD1 as a possible D gene (7 bases). From germline, CDR1 is SGHNT and CDR2 YYREEE (reference sequence). There are 16 residues in the CDR3. Trimming pared 3 bases from V and 4 bases from J, leaving 20 bases between. CDR3 sequence: CASSWGVGTAVYEQYF. In DNA form, the CDR3 reads TGTGCCAGCAGCTGGGGGGTAGGGACAGCCGTTTACGAGCAGTACTTC.

The rearrangement uses TRBV14 and TRBJ1-1, with D hard to call. Deletions cut 0 bases from V and 2 bases from J, with 28 bases between. There are 21 residues in the CDR3. Germline loops: CDR1 SGHDN, CDR2 FVKESK. The CDR3, as DNA: TGTGCCAGCAGCCAAGATAACGTAGGGTATTCGTGGGTGGCCCGAAACACTGAAGCTTTCTTT. Amino acids: CASSQDNVGYSWVARNTEAFF.

The V and J genes are TRBV28 and TRBJ2-7; D is perhaps TRBD1 or TRBD2 (5 bases each). This CDR3 contains 15 residues. Per germline, CDR1 MDHEN and CDR2 SYDVKM. The germline V and J ends were trimmed by 2 bases and 0 bases, with 11 bases remaining between them. The CDR3 sequence is CASSLPGDGSYEQYF. CDR3 coding DNA: TGTGCCAGCAGTTTACCTGGGGACGGCTCCTACGAGCAGTACTTC. Looking up the rest from reference TRBV28 and TRBJ2-7 gives the full variable domain: DVKVTQSSRYLVKRTGEKVFLECVQDMDHENMFWYRQDPGLGLRLIYFSYDVKMKEKGDIPEGYSVSREKKERFSLILESASTNQTSMYLCASSLPGDGSYEQYFGPGTRLTVT.

V gene TRBV19 combines with J gene TRBJ2-7; D is possibly TRBD2 (6 bases). The CDR3 extends over 15 amino acids. V lost 4 bases, J lost 5 bases, and 18 bases lay in between. Germline values: CDR1 LNHDA, CDR2 SQIVND (reference sequence). CDR3: CASSRRRDGGDEQYF. The CDR3 coding sequence is TGTGCCAGTAGTAGGCGCCGGGACGGCGGGGACGAGCAGTACTTC. Full variable domain (outside the CDR3, taken from reference TRBV19 and TRBJ2-7): DGGITQSPKYLFRKEGQNVTLSCEQNLNHDAMYWYRQDPGQGLRLIYYSQIVNDFQKGDIAEGYSVSREKKESFPLTVTSAQKNPTAFYLCASSRRRDGGDEQYFGPGTRLTVT.

This clonotype appeared many times. The chain uses TRBV7-2 and TRBJ1-2; D is undetermined. The CDR3 contains 15 residues. Germline CDR1 SGHTA, CDR2 FQGNSA. Trimming left V 0 bases short and J 3 bases short, with 11 bases between. Here the CDR3 reads CASSLANRPHYGYTF. CDR3 DNA sequence: TGTGCCAGCAGCTTAGCGAACAGACCCCACTATGGCTACACCTTC. The complete variable domain, with remaining parts taken from reference TRBV7-2 and TRBJ1-2, reads GAGVSQSPSNKVTEKGKDVELRCDPISGHTALYWYRQSLGQGLEFLIYFQGNSAPDKSGLPSDRFSAERTGGSVSTLTIQRTQQEDSAVYLCASSLANRPHYGYTFGSGTRLTVV.

This clonotype was observed at least ten times. The chain uses TRBV6-6 and TRBJ1-5; perhaps TRBD1 as D (6 bases). Trimming took off 5 bases at V and 5 bases at J, with 13 bases between the two ends. The CDR3 is made up of 14 amino acids. Germline CDR1 reads MNHNY; CDR2 reads SVGAGI (reference sequence). CDR3 DNA sequence: TGTGCCAGCAGTGCCATAACAGGGTATCAGCCCCAGCATTTT. Amino acid sequence: CASSAITGYQPQHF.

The gene calls are TRBV28 and TRBJ1-2; TRBD1 matches 7 bases. From germline, CDR1 is MDHEN and CDR2 SYDVKM. The V gene end was trimmed by 5 bases and the J gene end by 8 bases; junction bases not matched to a gene: 8. This CDR3 has 13 residues. The CDR3 here is CASSETGSRGYTF. The CDR3, as DNA: TGTGCCAGCAGTGAGACAGGGAGCCGAGGCTACACCTTC.

V usage is TRBV29-1 and J usage is TRBJ2-1; D is undetermined. The germline V gene encodes CDR1 SQVTM and CDR2 ANQGSEA. The V end was cut by 8 bases, the J end by 10 bases, with 15 bases between. The CDR3 is 11 residues long. CDR3 nucleotides: TGCAGCATCCACTTGGGTTACGAGCAGTTCTTC. Residues: CSIHLGYEQFF.

In this sample, this clonotype turned up many times. The J gene is TRBJ2-1, the V gene TRBV12-3 or TRBV12-4; D may be TRBD1 or TRBD2 (5 bases each). This CDR3 has 14 residues. V lost 6 bases and J lost 2, with 11 bases in between. The CDR3 DNA sequence: TGTGCCAGCAGAAGCCAGGGAGCCTACAATGAGCAGTTCTTC. As protein: CASRSQGAYNEQFF.